A single T cell receptor (beta chain) is shown here with its context. The antigen is unknown. Prepared libraries of TCR beta cDNA carried unique molecular identifiers. T cells numbering roughly 1 to 10 million yielded some 480,000 cDNA molecules. TCRdb itself ran the PCR reads through MiXCR, one entry per CDR3 protein. Seen here are about 570,000 distinct CDR3 sequences, around 34% observed once, and the top ten hold 4.5% to 7.5%. Germline lookup yields CDR1 ENHRY and CDR2 SYGVKD. Trimming took off 4 bases at V and 1 base at J, with 7 bases between the two ends. The CDR3 covers 13 residues. The sample comes from a study of post-analysis software for immune sequencing data. In the study overall: Patients had relapsing-remitting, secondary progressive or progressive-relapsing multiple sclerosis; some lacked subtype. Study conclusions and caveats: Versus controls, multiple sclerosis patients showed significantly lower diversity (normalized Chao1). Strong same-batch co-clustering of samples appeared with F measure clustering. Among several TRBV segments more frequent in patients than controls were TRBV5-6, TRBV5-1 and TRBV20-1.

Sequencing input: blood. The gene calls are TRBV10-3 and TRBJ1-1; D perhaps matches TRBD1 (5 bases). This clonotype was obtained from a girl between 2 and 17 years old with multiple sclerosis. The CDR3 is CAISARGNTEAFF. CDR3 DNA sequence: TGTGCCATCAGTGCGAGGGGGAACACTGAAGCTTTCTTT.